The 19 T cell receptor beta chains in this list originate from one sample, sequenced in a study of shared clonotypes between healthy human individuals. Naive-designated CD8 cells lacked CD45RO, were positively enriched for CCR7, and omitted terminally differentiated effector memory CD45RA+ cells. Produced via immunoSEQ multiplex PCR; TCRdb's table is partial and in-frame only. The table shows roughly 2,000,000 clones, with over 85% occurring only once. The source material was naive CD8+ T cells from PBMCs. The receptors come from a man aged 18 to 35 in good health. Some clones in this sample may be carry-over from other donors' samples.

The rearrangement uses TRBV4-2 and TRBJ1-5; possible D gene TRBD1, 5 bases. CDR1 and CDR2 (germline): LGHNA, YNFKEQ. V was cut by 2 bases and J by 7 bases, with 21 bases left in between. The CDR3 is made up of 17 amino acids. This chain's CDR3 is CASSQLLEGTARQPQHF. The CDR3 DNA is TGTGCCAGCAGCCAACTATTGGAGGGGACCGCCCGACAGCCCCAGCATTTT.

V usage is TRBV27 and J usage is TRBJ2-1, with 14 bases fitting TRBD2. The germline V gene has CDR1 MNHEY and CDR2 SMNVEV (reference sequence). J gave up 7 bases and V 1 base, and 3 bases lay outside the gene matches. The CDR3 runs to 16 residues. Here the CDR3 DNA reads TGTGCCAGCAGTTTATTCGGGACTAGCGGGAGTAATGAGCAGTTCTTC. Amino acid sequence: CASSLFGTSGSNEQFF.

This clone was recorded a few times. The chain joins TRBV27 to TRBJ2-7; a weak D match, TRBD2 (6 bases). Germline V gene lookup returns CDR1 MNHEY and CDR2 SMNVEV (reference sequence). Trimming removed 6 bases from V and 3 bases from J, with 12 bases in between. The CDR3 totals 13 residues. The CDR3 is CASSSGSGYEQYF. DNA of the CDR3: TGTGCCAGCAGCTCCGGGAGTGGCTACGAGCAGTACTTC.

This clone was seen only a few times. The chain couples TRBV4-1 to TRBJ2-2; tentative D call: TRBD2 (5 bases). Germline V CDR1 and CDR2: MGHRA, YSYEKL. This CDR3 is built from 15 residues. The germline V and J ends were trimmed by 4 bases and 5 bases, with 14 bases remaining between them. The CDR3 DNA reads TGCGCCAGCAGCCTCTGGACTCCGGGGACCGGGGAGCTGTTTTTT. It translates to CASSLWTPGTGELFF.

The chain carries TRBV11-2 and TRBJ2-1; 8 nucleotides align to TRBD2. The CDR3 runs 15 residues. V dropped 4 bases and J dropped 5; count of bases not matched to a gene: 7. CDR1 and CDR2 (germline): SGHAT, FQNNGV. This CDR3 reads CASSSRLASNNEQFF. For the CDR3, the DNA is TGTGCCAGCAGCTCACGACTAGCGAGTAACAATGAGCAGTTCTTC.

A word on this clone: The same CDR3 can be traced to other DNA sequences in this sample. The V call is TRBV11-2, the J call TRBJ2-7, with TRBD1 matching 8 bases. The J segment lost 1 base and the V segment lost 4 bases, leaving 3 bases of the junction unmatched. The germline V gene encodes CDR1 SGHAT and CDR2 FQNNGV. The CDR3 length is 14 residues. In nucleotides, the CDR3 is TGTGCCAGCAGCTATACAGGGGGATCCTACGAGCAGTACTTC. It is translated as CASSYTGGSYEQYF.

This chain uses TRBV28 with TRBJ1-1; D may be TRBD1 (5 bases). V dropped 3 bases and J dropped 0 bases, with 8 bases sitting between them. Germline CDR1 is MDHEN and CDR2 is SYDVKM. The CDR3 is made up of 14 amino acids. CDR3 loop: CASSLSQVNTEAFF. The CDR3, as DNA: TGTGCCAGCAGTTTGTCACAGGTGAACACTGAAGCTTTCTTT.

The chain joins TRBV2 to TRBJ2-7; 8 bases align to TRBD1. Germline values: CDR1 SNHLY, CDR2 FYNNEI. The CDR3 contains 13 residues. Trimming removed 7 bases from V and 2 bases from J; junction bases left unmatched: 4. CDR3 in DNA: TGTGCCAGCACTCCGGACAGGGCCTACGAGCAGTACTTC. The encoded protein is CASTPDRAYEQYF.

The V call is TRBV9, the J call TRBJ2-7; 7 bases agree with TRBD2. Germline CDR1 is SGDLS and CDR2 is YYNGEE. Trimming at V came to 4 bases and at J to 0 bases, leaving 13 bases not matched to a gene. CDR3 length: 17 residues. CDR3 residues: CASSPVGMGGSSYEQYF. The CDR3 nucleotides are TGTGCCAGCAGCCCGGTAGGGATGGGGGGGAGCTCCTACGAGCAGTACTTC. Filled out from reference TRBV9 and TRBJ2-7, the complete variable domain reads DSGVTQTPKHLITATGQRVTLRCSPRSGDLSVYWYQQSLDQGLQFLIQYYNGEERAKGNILERFSAQQFPDLHSELNLSSLELGDSALYFCASSPVGMGGSSYEQYFGPGTRLTVT.

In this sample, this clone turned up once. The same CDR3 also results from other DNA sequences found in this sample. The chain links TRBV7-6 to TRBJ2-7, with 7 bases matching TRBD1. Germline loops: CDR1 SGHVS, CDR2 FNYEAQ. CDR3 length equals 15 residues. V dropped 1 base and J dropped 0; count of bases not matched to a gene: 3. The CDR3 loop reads CASSLGQGSSYEQYF. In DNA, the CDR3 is TGTGCCAGCAGCTTAGGACAGGGTTCCTCCTACGAGCAGTACTTC.

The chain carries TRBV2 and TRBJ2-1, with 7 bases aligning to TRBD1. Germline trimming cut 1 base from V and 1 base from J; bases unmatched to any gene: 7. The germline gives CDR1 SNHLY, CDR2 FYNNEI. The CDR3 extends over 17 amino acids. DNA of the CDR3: TGTGCCAGCAGTGAAGGAGGGGGCACTCATTCCTACAATGAGCAGTTCTTC. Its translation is CASSEGGGTHSYNEQFF. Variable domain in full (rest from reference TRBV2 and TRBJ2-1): EPEVTQTPSHQVTQMGQEVILRCVPISNHLYFYWYRQILGQKVEFLVSFYNNEISEKSEIFDDQFSVERPDGSNFTLKIRSTKLEDSAMYFCASSEGGGTHSYNEQFFGPGTRLTVL.

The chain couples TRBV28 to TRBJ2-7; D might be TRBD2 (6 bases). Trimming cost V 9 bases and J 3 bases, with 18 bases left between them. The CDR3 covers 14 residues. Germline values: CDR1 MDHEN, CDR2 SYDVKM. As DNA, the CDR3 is TGTGCCAGATTTCCGGGACTTAGCAACTACGAGCAGTACTTC. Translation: CARFPGLSNYEQYF.

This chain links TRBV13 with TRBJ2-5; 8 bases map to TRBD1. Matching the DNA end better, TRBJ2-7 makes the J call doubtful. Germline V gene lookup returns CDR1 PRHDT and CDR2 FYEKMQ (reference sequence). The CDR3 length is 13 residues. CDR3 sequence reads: CASSLTGEHEQYF. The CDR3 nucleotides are TGTGCCAGCAGCCTGACAGGGGAACACGAGCAGTACTTC.

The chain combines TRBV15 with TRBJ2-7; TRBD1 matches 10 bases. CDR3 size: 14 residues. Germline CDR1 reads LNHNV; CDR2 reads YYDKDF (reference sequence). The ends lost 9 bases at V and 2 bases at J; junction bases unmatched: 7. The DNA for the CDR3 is TGTGCCACAACCAGGACAGGGGGGACCTACGAGCAGTACTTC. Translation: CATTRTGGTYEQYF.

CDR3 bases: TGTGCCAGCAGTTTACCCGACAGAGCGTCCTACGAGCAGTACTTC. This encodes CASSLPDRASYEQYF. The chain is built from TRBV6-1 and TRBJ2-7, with D possibly TRBD1 on 5 matching bases. V lost 5 bases and J lost 1, with 15 bases in between. This CDR3 is built from 15 residues. Germline CDR1 reads MNHNS; CDR2 reads SASEGT.

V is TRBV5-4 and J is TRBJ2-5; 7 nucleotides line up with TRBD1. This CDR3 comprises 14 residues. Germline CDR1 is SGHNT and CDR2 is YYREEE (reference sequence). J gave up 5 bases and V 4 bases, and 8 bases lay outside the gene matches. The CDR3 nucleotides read TGTGCCAGCAGCGAGGGACAGCCTGGGGAGACCCAGTACTTC. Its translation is CASSEGQPGETQYF.

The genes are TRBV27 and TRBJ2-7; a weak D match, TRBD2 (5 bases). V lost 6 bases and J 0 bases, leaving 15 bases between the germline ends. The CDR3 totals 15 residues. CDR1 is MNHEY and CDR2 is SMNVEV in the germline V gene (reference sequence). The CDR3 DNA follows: TGTGCCAGCAGAGAAGGACGGGGAAGCTCCTACGAGCAGTACTTC. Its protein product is CASREGRGSSYEQYF.

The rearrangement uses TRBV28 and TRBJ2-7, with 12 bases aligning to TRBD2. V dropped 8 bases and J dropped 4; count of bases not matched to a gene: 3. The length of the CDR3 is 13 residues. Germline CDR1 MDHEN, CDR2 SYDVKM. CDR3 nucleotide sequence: TGTGCCAGCGGACTAGCGGGAAATTACGAGCAGTACTTC. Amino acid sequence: CASGLAGNYEQYF.

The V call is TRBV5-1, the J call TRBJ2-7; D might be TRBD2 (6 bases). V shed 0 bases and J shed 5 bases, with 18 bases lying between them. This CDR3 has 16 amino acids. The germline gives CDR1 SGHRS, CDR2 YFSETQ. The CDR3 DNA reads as TGCGCCAGCAGCTTGGGTTTTAGCGGTTCCTGGAACGAGCAGTACTTC. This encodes CASSLGFSGSWNEQYF.